These 8 T cell receptor beta chains came from one sample sequenced in a study of blood T cell repertoires in COVID-19. Produced via immunoSEQ multiplex PCR; TCRdb's table is partial and in-frame only. The table shows about 180,000 clones, with roughly four fifths occurring only once. The sequenced material came from peripheral blood. These receptors came from a human donor in a cohort sampled during active COVID-19.

The chain recombines TRBV5-8 with TRBJ1-1, with 7 bases that match TRBD1. Germline loops: CDR1 SGHTS, CDR2 YDEGEE. This CDR3 region has 14 residues. With 4 bases clipped from V and 4 bases from J, the junction kept 7 bases outside the gene matches. CDR3 sequence reads: CASSTKYRGTEAFF. The CDR3 DNA reads as TGTGCCAGCAGCACAAAATACAGGGGCACTGAAGCTTTCTTT.

This rearrangement joins TRBV7-6 to TRBJ1-2; perhaps TRBD1 as D (5 bases). Germline CDR1 reads SGHVS; CDR2 reads FNYEAQ. The V and J ends lost 2 bases and 0 bases respectively, with 16 bases between them. The CDR3 consists of 17 residues. This CDR3 reads CASSLRGGAEPNYGYTF. The CDR3, as DNA: TGTGCCAGCAGCTTAAGGGGTGGGGCAGAGCCTAACTATGGCTACACCTTC.

The chain joins TRBV27 to TRBJ1-5, with D tentatively TRBD1 (6 bases). The V end lost 6 bases, the J end lost 0 bases, and 15 bases lay between the germline ends. CDR1 and CDR2 (germline): MNHEY, SMNVEV (reference sequence). CDR3 length equals 16 residues. As DNA, the CDR3 is TGTGCCAGCAGGGGCGGGGGACAAGATAGCAATCAGCCCCAGCATTTT. This translates into CASRGGGQDSNQPQHF.

The rearrangement uses TRBV2 and TRBJ1-4; D remains unclear. Germline V gene sequence: CDR1 SNHLY, CDR2 FYNNEI. V was cut by 5 bases and J by 0 bases, with 10 bases left in between. The CDR3 runs to 15 residues. The CDR3 nucleotides are TGTGCCAGCAGTTCAGCAGACTCAACTAATGAAAAACTGTTTTTT. This sequence encodes CASSSADSTNEKLFF.

The rearrangement links TRBV6-5 to TRBJ1-2; D may be TRBD1 (5 bases). The CDR3 runs to 14 residues. V lost 3 bases, J lost 4 bases, and 12 bases lay in between. Germline V gene data show CDR1 as MNHEY and CDR2 as SVGAGI. The CDR3 reads CASSYTDSTYGYTF. Written as DNA, the CDR3 is TGTGCCAGCAGTTATACCGACAGTACCTATGGCTACACCTTC.

V and J are TRBV6-6 and TRBJ1-2, with 7 positions matching TRBD1. Germline loops: CDR1 MNHNY, CDR2 SVGAGI (reference sequence). CDR3 length equals 14 residues. Trimming removed 8 bases from V and 4 bases from J; junction bases left unmatched: 10. DNA for the CDR3: TGTGCCAGCCGAACAGGGGAACAGAGCTATGGCTACACCTTC. Its protein is CASRTGEQSYGYTF.

V and J are TRBV2 and TRBJ2-1; 11 bases are shared with TRBD2. CDR1 and CDR2 (germline): SNHLY, FYNNEI. Germline trimming cut 4 bases from V and 5 bases from J; bases unmatched to any gene: 4. CDR3 length equals 15 residues. The CDR3 here is CASSGLAGGHNEQFF. DNA of the CDR3: TGTGCCAGCAGTGGTCTAGCGGGGGGCCACAATGAGCAGTTCTTC.

The rearrangement joins TRBV7-8 to TRBJ1-3; TRBD1 might be the D (5 bases). Germline assignment: CDR1 SGHVS and CDR2 FQNEAQ. The length of the CDR3 is 17 residues. Between the trimmed V and J ends, which lost 3 bases and 2 bases, there was a span of 17 bases. The CDR3 protein is CASSFFSIGEAGNTIYF. In DNA, the CDR3 is TGTGCCAGCAGCTTCTTTTCGATAGGGGAGGCTGGAAACACCATATATTTT.